This T cell receptor beta chain was retrieved from a study of T cell responses to AZD1222 COVID-19 vaccine. Whole-study findings and limits: It should be noted that donors were predominantly white British and more often female, and clonal diversity was possibly underestimated.

A word on this clone: Antigen: not known.

Measured with immunoSEQ multiplex PCR; TCRdb has only the in-frame clones, and not every one. The sample lists tens of thousands of clones, about 88% occurring once. CDR3 length: 12 residues. Germline V gene sequence: CDR1 MNHEY, CDR2 SMNVEV (reference sequence). Trimming removed 6 bases from V and 2 bases from J, with 7 bases in between. The rearrangement joins TRBV27 to TRBJ1-2; the D is unclear. The sequencing here drew on peripheral blood, taken on day 0 of AZD1222 vaccination. The source is an adult in good health. The CDR3 bases are TGTGCCAGCAGGCGAGGGAACTATGGCTACACCTTC. Translated: CASRRGNYGYTF.